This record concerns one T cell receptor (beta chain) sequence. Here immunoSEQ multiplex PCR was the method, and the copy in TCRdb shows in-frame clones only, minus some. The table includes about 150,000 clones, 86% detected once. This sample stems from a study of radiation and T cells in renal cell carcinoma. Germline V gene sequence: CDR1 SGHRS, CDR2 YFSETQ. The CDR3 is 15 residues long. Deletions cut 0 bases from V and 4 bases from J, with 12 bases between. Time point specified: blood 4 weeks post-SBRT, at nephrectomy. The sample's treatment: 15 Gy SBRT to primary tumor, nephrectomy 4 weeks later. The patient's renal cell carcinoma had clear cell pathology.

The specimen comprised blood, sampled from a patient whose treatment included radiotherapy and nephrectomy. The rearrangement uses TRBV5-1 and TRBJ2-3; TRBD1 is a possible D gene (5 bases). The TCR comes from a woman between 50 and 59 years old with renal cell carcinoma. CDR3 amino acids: CASSLAQGHADTQYF. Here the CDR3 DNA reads TGCGCCAGCAGCTTGGCGCAGGGTCACGCAGATACGCAGTATTTT.